These 29 T cell receptor beta chains originate from one sample sequenced in a study of blood T cell repertoires in COVID-19. The table came from immunoSEQ multiplex PCR; TCRdb's copy has only in-frame clones and leaves some out. The sample lists some 120,000 clones, 80% occurring once. Sequences were obtained from peripheral blood. These receptors all come from a man aged 65 to 79 with acute or convalescent COVID-19.

This clone has a handful of counts. This same CDR3 is encoded by further DNA sequences in the sample. The chain is built from TRBV28 and TRBJ2-7; tentatively, D is TRBD2 (6 bases). This CDR3 is built from 13 residues. From germline, CDR1 is MDHEN and CDR2 SYDVKM. V was cut by 4 bases and J by 3 bases, with 10 bases left in between. As DNA, the CDR3 is TGTGCCAGCAGTTCGGGGGATTTCTACGAGCAGTACTTC. Its translation: CASSSGDFYEQYF.

The rearrangement links TRBV5-8 to TRBJ2-7; 7 bases fit TRBD1. Germline CDR1 is SGHTS and CDR2 is YDEGEE. Trimming removed 3 bases from V and 2 bases from J; junction bases left unmatched: 11. The CDR3 is 16 amino acids. CDR3 DNA: TGTGCCAGCAGCTGGTGGGACAGCCGCTCAGCCTACGAGCAGTACTTC. Translated, it gives CASSWWDSRSAYEQYF.

The chain has TRBV19 and TRBJ1-6; 8 nucleotides align to TRBD1. The J segment lost 2 bases and the V segment lost 9 bases, leaving 6 bases of the junction unmatched. The germline V gene has CDR1 LNHDA and CDR2 SQIVND (reference sequence). The CDR3 sequence is 15 residues long. The CDR3 nucleotides read TGTGCCAGCAGAGGACAGGGTGCCTATAATTCACCCCTCCACTTT. Its protein product is CASRGQGAYNSPLHF. The variable domain in full, with the rest retrieved from reference TRBV19 and TRBJ1-6, is DGGITQSPKYLFRKEGQNVTLSCEQNLNHDAMYWYRQDPGQGLRLIYYSQIVNDFQKGDIAEGYSVSREKKESFPLTVTSAQKNPTAFYLCASRGQGAYNSPLHFGNGTRLTVT.

The gene calls are TRBV5-5 and TRBJ2-7; tentative D call: TRBD2 (7 bases). The germline CDR1 and CDR2 sequences are SGHKS and YYEKEE (reference sequence). CDR3 length: 16 amino acids. With 4 bases removed from V and 0 bases from J, the gap between germline ends came to 17 bases. The CDR3 nucleotides are TGTGCCAGCAGCCCAATGGGGGGGCTAAGCTCCTACGAGCAGTACTTC. Translated: CASSPMGGLSSYEQYF. The complete variable domain, with remaining parts taken from reference TRBV5-5 and TRBJ2-7, reads DAGVTQSPTHLIKTRGQQVTLRCSPISGHKSVSWYQQVLGQGPQFIFQYYEKEERGRGNFPDRFSARQFPNYSSELNVNALLLGDSALYLCASSPMGGLSSYEQYFGPGTRLTVT.

V and J are TRBV3-1 (or the pseudogene TRBV3-2) and TRBJ2-2; D unclear. CDR3 length: 12 residues. Trimming pared 11 bases from V and 6 bases from J, leaving 13 bases between. Germline V gives CDR1 LGHDT, CDR2 YNNKEL (reference sequence). CDR3 region: CAAQSRAGELFF. The CDR3 DNA sequence: TGTGCCGCGCAATCCCGAGCCGGGGAGCTGTTTTTT.

This sequence joins TRBV2 and TRBJ2-1, with D hard to call. The CDR3 extends over 14 amino acids. CDR1 SNHLY and CDR2 FYNNEI come from the germline V gene. With 3 bases removed from V and 9 bases from J, the gap between germline ends came to 15 bases. The DNA of the CDR3 is TGTGCCAGCAGTGATTTACTCGGTTCGGTTGAGCAGTTCTTC. It yields the protein CASSDLLGSVEQFF. Full variable domain (rest looked up from reference TRBV2 and TRBJ2-1): EPEVTQTPSHQVTQMGQEVILRCVPISNHLYFYWYRQILGQKVEFLVSFYNNEISEKSEIFDDQFSVERPDGSNFTLKIRSTKLEDSAMYFCASSDLLGSVEQFFGPGTRLTVL.

This clone was counted once. V is TRBV5-1 and J is TRBJ2-3; maybe TRBD1 (5 bases). Germline CDR1 is SGHRS and CDR2 is YFSETQ. The CDR3 is 14 residues long. Trimming took 4 bases from V and 5 from J, leaving 14 bases between them. In DNA, the CDR3 is TGCGCCAGCAGCATTGGTAATCAGGGAGATACGCAGTATTTT. Protein: CASSIGNQGDTQYF.

The chain links TRBV7-8 to TRBJ2-3, with 12 bases aligning to TRBD2. The CDR3 runs 14 residues. The germline V gene has CDR1 SGHVS and CDR2 FQNEAQ. After removal of 6 bases from V and 5 bases from J, the junction contained 3 bases not matched to a gene. The CDR3 sequence is CASRGTSGLDTQYF. In DNA, the CDR3 is TGTGCCAGCAGGGGGACTAGCGGGTTAGATACGCAGTATTTT.

V is TRBV9 and J is TRBJ1-1, with D maybe TRBD1 (6 bases). This CDR3 is 16 amino acids long. Trimming shortened V by 4 bases and J by 0 bases, and 16 bases separated the two germline ends. CDR1 and CDR2 from the germline V gene are SGDLS and YYNGEE. The CDR3 sequence: CASSPRGDPMNTEAFF. CDR3 bases: TGTGCCAGCAGCCCCAGGGGCGACCCCATGAACACTGAAGCTTTCTTT.

The J gene is TRBJ1-4, the V gene TRBV18; perhaps TRBD1 as D (6 bases). The CDR3 is 12 amino acids. The V gene's germline CDR1 is KGHSH and CDR2 LQKENI. The ends were cut back, 4 bases at V and 8 bases at J, with 8 bases in the middle. DNA of the CDR3: TGTGCCAGCTCACTTCAGGGGGAAAAACTGTTTTTT. Translation: CASSLQGEKLFF.

The chain carries TRBV6-4 and TRBJ2-1, with 10 bases aligning to TRBD2. Trimming cost V 3 bases and J 9 bases; bases outside gene matches: 5. Germline V gives CDR1 MRHNA, CDR2 SNTAGT. The CDR3 contains 14 residues. The CDR3 DNA follows: TGTGCCAGCAGTGAAGCGGGGGGGCCGGGTGAGCAGTTCTTC. Translating it yields CASSEAGGPGEQFF.

This clone came up once. The chain uses TRBV10-3 and TRBJ2-2; 9 bases agree with TRBD1. V was clipped by 4 bases and J by 6 bases; unmatched bases: 6. In germline, CDR1 is ENHRY, CDR2 SYGVKD. CDR3 length: 15 amino acids. Here the CDR3 DNA reads TGTGCCATCAGTGTCAACAGGGGGCGTTCCGGGGAGCTGTTTTTT. It translates to CAISVNRGRSGELFF.

This chain links TRBV6-5 with TRBJ1-5; D gene unclear. The V gene lost 8 bases and the J gene lost 2 bases, with 10 bases spanning the gap. The CDR3 contains 13 residues. Germline CDR1 and CDR2: MNHEY and SVGAGI. This CDR3 reads CASAGGGNQPQHF. CDR3 DNA sequence: TGTGCCAGCGCGGGCGGGGGCAATCAGCCCCAGCATTTT.

The chain employs TRBV4-1 and TRBJ1-3; D may be TRBD1 (6 bases). V was trimmed by 3 bases and J by 0 bases, leaving 9 bases between them. The CDR3 totals 15 residues. Germline V gene lookup returns CDR1 MGHRA and CDR2 YSYEKL. CDR3 protein: CASSHGQPSGNTIYF. CDR3 bases: TGCGCCAGCAGCCACGGACAGCCCTCTGGAAACACCATATATTTT.

In its sample, this clone was seen once. The chain recombines TRBV6-5 with TRBJ1-2, with D unresolved. This CDR3 region has 15 residues. CDR1 and CDR2 (germline): MNHEY, SVGAGI. Trimming shortened V by 0 bases and J by 8 bases, and 16 bases separated the two germline ends. CDR3 loop: CASSYSSLVSWGYTF. The CDR3 DNA reads TGTGCCAGCAGTTACTCGAGTTTAGTCTCGTGGGGCTACACCTTC.

The chain couples TRBV2 to TRBJ1-2, with D tentatively TRBD1 (5 bases). Trimming took 6 bases from V and 3 from J, leaving 11 bases between them. Germline assignment: CDR1 SNHLY and CDR2 FYNNEI. CDR3 length equals 13 residues. The CDR3 is CASSSAGYYGYTF. CDR3 DNA: TGTGCCAGCAGCTCGGCAGGGTACTATGGCTACACCTTC.

This sequence joins TRBV5-1 and TRBJ2-7, with D possibly matching TRBD1 (5 bases). Germline V gene data show CDR1 as SGHRS and CDR2 as YFSETQ. V lost 1 base to trimming and J lost 2 bases, with 10 bases between them. The CDR3 contains 14 residues. This CDR3 is CASSLSQGPYEQYF. The DNA for the CDR3 is TGCGCCAGCAGCTTGAGCCAGGGTCCCTACGAGCAGTACTTC.

J is TRBJ1-1 and V is TRBV6-1; D unclear. CDR3 size: 13 residues. V shed 2 bases and J shed 3 bases, with 7 bases lying between them. Germline V gives CDR1 MNHNS, CDR2 SASEGT. CDR3 DNA: TGTGCCAGCAGTGAACAGGCCGACACTGAAGCTTTCTTT. Translation: CASSEQADTEAFF.

V usage is TRBV9 and J usage is TRBJ2-3; D is undetermined. The CDR3 contains 14 residues. Per the germline V gene, CDR1 is SGDLS and CDR2 is YYNGEE. Trimming took off 1 base at V and 1 base at J, with 7 bases between the two ends. CDR3 sequence (DNA): TGTGCCAGCAGCGTAACGACTCGCACAGATACGCAGTATTTT. It specifies CASSVTTRTDTQYF.

As DNA, the CDR3 is TGTGCCAGCACGACCACAGGGTCGTATAATTCACCCCTCCACTTT. Residues: CASTTTGSYNSPLHF. The genes are TRBV6-5 and TRBJ1-6; a weak D match, TRBD1 (6 bases). The germline V gene has CDR1 MNHEY and CDR2 SVGAGI. The CDR3 consists of 15 residues. Trimming stripped 7 bases from V and 4 bases from J, with 14 bases between.

The genes are TRBV5-4 and TRBJ2-3; TRBD2 is a possible D gene (5 bases). This CDR3 is 13 amino acids long. V lost 4 bases and J lost 12, with 18 bases in between. In germline, CDR1 is SGHNT, CDR2 YYREEE (reference sequence). The CDR3 loop reads CASSPSDSRAQYF. The CDR3 nucleotides are TGTGCCAGCAGCCCTTCGGACTCCCGCGCCCAGTATTTT.

This clone showed up just once. V and J are TRBV5-1 and TRBJ1-1, with 7 bases fitting TRBD1. The CDR3 sequence is 17 residues long. Germline V lookup: CDR1 SGHRS, CDR2 YFSETQ. The J segment lost 1 base and the V segment lost 1 base, leaving 10 bases of the junction unmatched. CDR3: CASSLFGTAKSNTEAFF. The CDR3 DNA reads as TGCGCCAGCAGCTTGTTTGGGACAGCCAAATCGAACACTGAAGCTTTCTTT. The full variable domain, in which reference TRBV5-1 and TRBJ1-1 provide the parts outside the CDR3, is KAGVTQTPRYLIKTRGQQVTLSCSPISGHRSVSWYQQTPGQGLQFLFEYFSETQRNKGNFPGRFSGRQFSNSRSEMNVSTLELGDSALYLCASSLFGTAKSNTEAFFGQGTRLTVV.

The chain has TRBV12-3 or TRBV12-4 and TRBJ1-1; TRBD1 matches at 10 bases. The trim removed 3 bases at V and 8 bases at J, leaving 3 bases unmatched. The length of the CDR3 is 13 residues. CDR3 amino acids: CASSFGDRGEAFF. Written as DNA, the CDR3 is TGTGCCAGCAGTTTTGGGGACAGGGGCGAAGCTTTCTTT.

Concerning this clone: An end of the junction does not agree with germline; a read error may underlie this. This chain uses TRBV7-9 with TRBJ2-5, with D possibly TRBD1 on 5 matching bases. The CDR3 sequence is 12 residues long. Germline V gene lookup returns CDR1 SEHNR and CDR2 FQNEAQ (reference sequence). CDR3 DNA: TGTGCCAGCAGCCAGCAGGGCAGGCGTCAGGACTTC. Translation gives CASSQQGRRQDF.

This rearrangement joins TRBV7-2 to TRBJ1-2, with D possibly being TRBD1 (6 bases). This CDR3 is built from 14 residues. From germline, CDR1 is SGHTA and CDR2 FQGNSA. The V and J ends lost 4 bases and 4 bases respectively, with 13 bases between them. The CDR3 bases are TGTGCCAGCAGCTCCGGGACACAAGTCTATGGCTACACCTTC. It codes for CASSSGTQVYGYTF.

The genes are TRBV11-2 and TRBJ1-6; 7 bases are shared with TRBD1. The junction had 2 bases not matched to a gene; V was cut back by 1 base and J by 5 bases. Germline V lookup: CDR1 SGHAT, CDR2 FQNNGV. The CDR3 totals 15 residues. CDR3 sequence reads: CASSLGDRDNSPLHF. As DNA, the CDR3 is TGTGCCAGCAGCTTAGGGGACAGAGATAATTCACCCCTCCACTTT.

The chain is built from TRBV18 and TRBJ2-1; tentative D call: TRBD1 (6 bases). The length of the CDR3 is 13 residues. Germline V gene sequence: CDR1 KGHSH, CDR2 LQKENI. V lost 1 base and J lost 6, with 7 bases in between. The DNA for the CDR3 is TGTGCCAGCTCACCACAGGGGGTCAATGAGCAGTTCTTC. Translation: CASSPQGVNEQFF.

V usage is TRBV5-6 and J usage is TRBJ2-5; 9 bases are a match to TRBD1. The CDR3 length is 16 residues. The germline V gene has CDR1 SGHDT and CDR2 YYEEEE. V shed 2 bases, J shed 1 base, and the junction held 6 bases outside the gene matches. The CDR3 bases are TGTGCCAGCAGCTTTACAGGGGGCGCATCCCAAGAGACCCAGTACTTC. Protein sequence: CASSFTGGASQETQYF.

V and J are TRBV5-4 and TRBJ2-1, with 8 bases aligning to TRBD2. The CDR3 is 16 amino acids. With V trimmed by 2 bases and J by 5 bases, 9 bases remained unmatched. The germline V gene encodes CDR1 SGHNT and CDR2 YYREEE (reference sequence). The CDR3 spells CASSLGAGDDNNEQFF. The CDR3 nucleotides are TGTGCCAGCAGCTTAGGAGCGGGGGACGATAACAATGAGCAGTTCTTC.